Listed here is a single TCR beta chain. No antigen is known for it. This entry comes from a study of cytomegalovirus exposure and HLA in healthy donors. Notes on the study in general: Data from an earlier analysis indicated that most TCR beta V segments were productive either about 87% or about 30% of the time.

This PCR relied on a set of 60 Vbeta primers and 13 Jbeta primers. The assay was immunoSEQ multiplex PCR, and TCRdb's table has in-frame clones only and misses some. The repertoire consists of approximately 180,000 clones, with roughly 80% occurring once and the leading ten covering about 13%. This sequence originates from a woman aged 45-60 years in good health and CMV-seropositive. Input material: PBMCs.

The CDR3 here is CASSSWRQSDTQYF. As DNA, the CDR3 is TGTGCCAGCAGCTCATGGAGACAGTCCGATACGCAGTATTTT. The V gene is TRBV13, the J gene TRBJ2-3, with TRBD1 as a possible D gene (5 bases). Germline V CDR1 and CDR2: PRHDT, FYEKMQ (reference sequence). The CDR3 loop spans 14 amino acids. V dropped 4 bases and J dropped 6 bases, with 14 bases sitting between them.